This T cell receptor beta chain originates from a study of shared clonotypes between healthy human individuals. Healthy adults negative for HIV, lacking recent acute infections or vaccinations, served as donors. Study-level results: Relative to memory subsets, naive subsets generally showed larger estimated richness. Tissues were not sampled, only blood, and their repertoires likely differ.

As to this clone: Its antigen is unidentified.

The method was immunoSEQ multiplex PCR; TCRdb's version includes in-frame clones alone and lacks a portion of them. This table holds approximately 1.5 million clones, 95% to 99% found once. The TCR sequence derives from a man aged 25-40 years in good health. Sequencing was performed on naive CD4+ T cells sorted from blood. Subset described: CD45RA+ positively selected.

The CDR3 is CASREDRGLGQPQHF. The DNA of the CDR3 is TGTGCCAGCAGAGAGGACAGGGGTTTAGGTCAGCCCCAGCATTTT. This sequence joins TRBV2 and TRBJ1-5; 9 bases fit TRBD1. Per the germline V gene, CDR1 is SNHLY and CDR2 is FYNNEI. The CDR3 contains 15 residues. V shed 6 bases, J shed 6 bases, and the junction held 9 bases outside the gene matches.